This TCR beta chain originates from a study of cytomegalovirus exposure and HLA in healthy donors. Overall study results and limits: Cytomegalovirus status was reportedly diagnosed by the classifier with high sensitivity and specificity. A later analysis found TCR association rates differed by HLA locus, highest for DRB1 and lowest for HLA-C. What was likely a sequencing artifact was a cluster of highly shared sequence variants. Specific recognition of CMV antigens was confirmed in vitro for a few chains (all CMV-associated).

CDR1 SNHLY and CDR2 FYNNEI come from the germline V gene. The CDR3 runs 14 residues. V shed 6 bases, J shed 5 bases, and the junction held 6 bases outside the gene matches. To note about this clone: Antigen unknown.

Researchers ran the PCR with 60 Vbeta and 13 Jbeta primers. Sequencing was performed with immunoSEQ multiplex PCR; in TCRdb, only in-frame clones are kept and a portion is missing. Of approximately 67,000 clones in the sample, more than 80% were seen once. This TCR derives from a woman in her 30s in good health and CMV-seropositive. The sequenced sample consisted of PBMCs. The chain combines TRBV2 with TRBJ1-4; 7 nucleotides match TRBD1. The CDR3 DNA sequence: TGTGCCAGCAGACGGGACAGTTTGAATGAAAAACTGTTTTTT. Protein: CASRRDSLNEKLFF.